This T cell receptor beta chain was found in a study of regulatory T cells in long-lasting Graves disease. The study, taken as a whole, reports: Lower TCR diversity was seen in persistent Graves' patients than in newly diagnosed ones.

This sample's time point: newly diagnosed GD, antithyroid drugs for less than 3 months. PBMCs provided the RNA from which the TCR library was made. Assembly of TCR beta libraries relied on iRepertoire HTBI primers together with Arm-PCR of CDR3 regions. TCRdb ran MiXCR on the multiplex PCR reads and lists one entry per CDR3 protein. The sample consists of about 220,000 distinct CDR3 sequences, approximately 18% of them appearing once. Points on this clonotype: Its antigen remains unknown.

Trimming took 4 bases from V and 6 from J; bases not matched to a gene: 6. Germline V CDR1 and CDR2: LNHNV, YYDKDF (reference sequence). The CDR3 runs to 14 residues. Separately, the same data were catalogued under a study of T cells in Graves' hyperthyroidism and ophthalmopathy.

V usage is TRBV15 and J usage is TRBJ1-1; 9 bases are shared with TRBD1. This clonotype originated in a woman aged 25 to 39 with Graves disease. Sequences were derived from peripheral blood mononuclear cells (PBMCs), sampled at new diagnosis, from a patient treated with antithyroid drugs. For the CDR3, the DNA is TGTGCCACCAGCATGGGACAGGGAAGGGCTGAAGCTTTCTTT. Its protein product is CATSMGQGRAEAFF.